This T cell receptor beta chain was captured in a study of blood T cell repertoires in COVID-19. At the level of the study: Spain, Italy and the United States supplied samples that represented acute and convalescent COVID-19. In each case, the material was cDNA or gDNA derived from T cells, B-cell-depleted T cells, or PBMCs.

Germline loops: CDR1 MDHEN, CDR2 SYDVKM. The CDR3 has 12 amino acids. Source study methods: Reference gene primer amplification gave nucleated cell count estimates. Clones were sequenced by immunoSEQ multiplex PCR, and TCRdb holds only the in-frame ones, with some missing. Clone size and the V and J calls come from that table; the DNA yielded D and trimming. The sample contains more than 110,000 clones, 79% of which appear only once. A remark on this clone: One end of the junction is discordant with germline, which a read error may explain.

Input material: peripheral blood. V usage is TRBV28 and J usage is TRBJ2-5, with D perhaps matching TRBD2 (6 bases). The TCR comes from a man in his 60s with acute or convalescent COVID-19. CDR3 sequence: CANSPPRGTQYF. CDR3 DNA: TGTGCCAACAGTCCCCCGCGGGGGACCCAGTACTTC. Combining the CDR3 with reference TRBV28 and TRBJ2-5 gives the whole variable domain DVKVTQSSRYLVKRTGEKVFLECVQDMDHENMFWYRQDPGLGLRLIYFSYDVKMKEKGDIPEGYSVSREKKERFSLILESASTNQTSMYLCANSPPRGTQYFGPGTRLLVL.